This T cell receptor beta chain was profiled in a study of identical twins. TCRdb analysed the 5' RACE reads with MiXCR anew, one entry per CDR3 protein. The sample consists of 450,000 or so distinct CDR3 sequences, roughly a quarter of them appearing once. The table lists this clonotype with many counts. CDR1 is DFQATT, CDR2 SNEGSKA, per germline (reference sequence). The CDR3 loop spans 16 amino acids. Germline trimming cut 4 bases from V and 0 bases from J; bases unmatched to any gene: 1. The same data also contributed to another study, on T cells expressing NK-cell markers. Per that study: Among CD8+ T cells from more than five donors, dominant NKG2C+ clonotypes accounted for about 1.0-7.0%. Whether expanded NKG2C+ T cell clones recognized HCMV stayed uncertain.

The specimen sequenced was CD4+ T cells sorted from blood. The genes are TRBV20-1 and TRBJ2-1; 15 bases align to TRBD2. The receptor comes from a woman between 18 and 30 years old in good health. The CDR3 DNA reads TGCAGTGCTATGGGACTAGCGGGGGGCTCCTACAATGAGCAGTTCTTC. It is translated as CSAMGLAGGSYNEQFF.